Below are 21 T cell receptor beta chains sequenced from a single sample in a study of graft-versus-host responses after intestinal transplantation. These TCRs' antigens remain unknown. The assay was immunoSEQ multiplex PCR, and TCRdb's table has in-frame clones only and misses some. This sample has some 39,000 clones, with approximately 95% found just once. The sequenced sample was unstimulated CD8+ T cells sorted from spleen or lymph node cells, obtained before transplant. All receptors come from a human donor who was the organ donor for an intestinal transplant.

CDR3 sequence (DNA): TGTGCCAGCAGCTTATGGGGGGAGACCCAGTACTTC. Its protein product is CASSLWGETQYF. The genes are TRBV11-2 and TRBJ2-5; D is possibly TRBD1 or TRBD2 (5 bases each). This CDR3 comprises 12 residues. V lost 2 bases and J lost 5, with 6 bases in between. CDR1 is SGHAT and CDR2 is FQNNGV in the germline V gene. Full variable domain (missing parts from reference TRBV11-2 and TRBJ2-5): EAGVAQSPRYKIIEKRQSVAFWCNPISGHATLYWYQQILGQGPKLLIQFQNNGVVDDSQLPKDRFSAERLKGVDSTLKIQPAKLEDSAVYLCASSLWGETQYFGPGTRLLVL.

The chain uses TRBV5-5 and TRBJ1-2; D perhaps matches TRBD1 (5 bases). The germline V and J ends were trimmed by 1 base and 7 bases, with 14 bases remaining between them. The length of the CDR3 is 14 residues. Germline assignment: CDR1 SGHKS and CDR2 YYEKEE (reference sequence). CDR3 protein: CASSLWGVASGYTF. The CDR3 bases are TGTGCCAGCAGCTTGTGGGGGGTTGCCTCTGGCTACACCTTC.

A note on this clone: At one boundary the junction diverges from the germline segment, which might be a read error. The sample holds other DNA sequences that translate to the same CDR3. The rearrangement joins TRBV19 to TRBJ2-7; D is perhaps TRBD1 (6 bases). The CDR3 consists of 13 residues. Germline V gives CDR1 LNHDA, CDR2 SQIVND (reference sequence). CDR3 coding DNA: TGTGCCAGTAGTAGACAGGTAACCTACGAGCAATACTTC. This translates into CASSRQVTYEQYF.

The rearrangement joins TRBV11-2 to TRBJ2-5; D is unresolved. This CDR3 has 12 amino acids. Trimming stripped 2 bases from V and 5 bases from J, with 6 bases between. Germline CDR1 is SGHAT and CDR2 is FQNNGV. In DNA form, the CDR3 reads TGTGCCAGCAGCTTACGGGTTGAGACCCAGTACTTC. Translated: CASSLRVETQYF.

The chain recombines TRBV9 with TRBJ1-2; 11 bases line up with TRBD1. Germline assignment: CDR1 SGDLS and CDR2 YYNGEE. This CDR3 comprises 15 residues. V lost 0 bases to trimming and J lost 2 bases; unmatched junction nucleotides: 0. CDR3 loop: CASSVGTGGNYGYTF. The CDR3 DNA reads TGTGCCAGCAGCGTAGGGACAGGGGGCAACTATGGCTACACCTTC.

In this sample, this clone turned up once. The chain carries TRBV15 and TRBJ2-1, with 10 bases lining up with TRBD1. The V segment lost 5 bases and the J segment 4 bases; nucleotides outside the gene matches: 5. The CDR3 consists of 15 residues. The germline V gene has CDR1 LNHNV and CDR2 YYDKDF (reference sequence). Here the CDR3 DNA reads TGTGCCACCAGCGAGACAGGGGGCAAGTACAATGAGCAGTTCTTC. Protein product: CATSETGGKYNEQFF.

The rearrangement uses TRBV7-9 and TRBJ2-7, with D perhaps matching TRBD2 (5 bases). V lost 7 bases to trimming and J lost 0 bases, with 13 bases between them. Germline CDR1 is SEHNR and CDR2 is FQNEAQ (reference sequence). CDR3 size: 14 residues. The CDR3 loop is CASTKVGSSYEQYF. Here the CDR3 DNA reads TGTGCCAGCACCAAGGTGGGGAGCTCCTACGAGCAGTACTTC.

The chain combines TRBV6-1 with TRBJ2-7, with TRBD1 identical over 8 bases. The CDR3 sequence is 14 residues long. Unmatched junction bases numbered 6, after V lost 3 bases and J lost 5 bases. Germline CDR1 MNHNS, CDR2 SASEGT. CDR3 in amino acids: CASSDAPGGDEQYF. In nucleotides, the CDR3 is TGTGCCAGCAGTGACGCGCCAGGGGGCGACGAGCAGTACTTC.

J is TRBJ1-5 and V is TRBV19; D remains unclear. The CDR3 is 16 amino acids. V lost 3 bases and J 4 bases, leaving 16 bases between the germline ends. Germline values: CDR1 LNHDA, CDR2 SQIVND (reference sequence). CDR3 in DNA: TGTGCCAGTAGTATTAGTGGCGCCAGGCTAAATCAGCCCCAGCATTTT. Protein product: CASSISGARLNQPQHF.

This clone has a single count. The V and J genes are TRBV2 and TRBJ1-1; 9 bases agree with TRBD1. J was trimmed by 7 bases and V by 6 bases; bases with no gene match: 9. This CDR3 is built from 14 residues. CDR1 is SNHLY, CDR2 FYNNEI, per germline. CDR3 amino acids: CASRAGQGLGEAFF. For the CDR3, the DNA is TGTGCCAGCAGAGCCGGACAGGGGCTAGGTGAAGCTTTCTTT.

This clone has a single count. This chain connects TRBV2 to TRBJ1-1; D unclear. Germline V CDR1 and CDR2: SNHLY, FYNNEI. Trimming stripped 9 bases from V and 1 base from J, with 6 bases between. The CDR3 loop spans 11 amino acids. This CDR3 is CARGPNTEAFF. The DNA of the CDR3 is TGTGCCAGAGGGCCGAACACTGAAGCTTTCTTT.

The chain employs TRBV27 and TRBJ1-2; the D is unclear. V lost 6 bases to trimming and J lost 4 bases, with 15 bases between them. Germline lookup yields CDR1 MNHEY and CDR2 SMNVEV (reference sequence). CDR3 length: 14 residues. The CDR3 DNA sequence: TGTGCCAGCAGCCCCCTTAGTGGGCCCTATGGCTACACCTTC. Its translation: CASSPLSGPYGYTF.

The chain uses TRBV4-1 and TRBJ1-1, with D perhaps matching TRBD1 (5 bases). The CDR3 runs to 15 residues. V was shortened by 3 bases and J by 3 bases, with 14 bases between the two germline ends. The germline V gene encodes CDR1 MGHRA and CDR2 YSYEKL. The chain's CDR3 is CASSHTPGKDTEAFF. DNA for the CDR3: TGCGCCAGCAGCCATACACCAGGGAAAGACACTGAAGCTTTCTTT.

The V call is TRBV7-2, the J call TRBJ1-5, with D possibly TRBD1 on 5 matching bases. Germline-derived CDR1 and CDR2 are SGHTA and FQGNSA. V dropped 6 bases and J dropped 4 bases, with 16 bases sitting between them. This CDR3 has 15 amino acids. CDR3 nucleotides: TGTGCCAGCAGTGAATGGGACGGTAGAAATCAGCCCCAGCATTTT. It is translated as CASSEWDGRNQPQHF. Full variable domain (remainder filled in from reference TRBV7-2 and TRBJ1-5): GAGVSQSPSNKVTEKGKDVELRCDPISGHTALYWYRQSLGQGLEFLIYFQGNSAPDKSGLPSDRFSAERTGGSVSTLTIQRTQQEDSAVYLCASSEWDGRNQPQHFGDGTRLSIL.

The genes are TRBV9 and TRBJ2-3; TRBD2 is a possible D gene (6 bases). CDR1 is SGDLS, CDR2 YYNGEE, per germline. Trimming took 3 bases from V and 2 from J, leaving 13 bases between them. The CDR3 length is 15 residues. CDR3 protein: CASSGTTGVTDTQYF. In nucleotides, the CDR3 is TGTGCCAGCAGCGGGACCACGGGGGTCACAGATACGCAGTATTTT. The entire variable domain, with the rest obtained from reference TRBV9 and TRBJ2-3, is as follows: DSGVTQTPKHLITATGQRVTLRCSPRSGDLSVYWYQQSLDQGLQFLIQYYNGEERAKGNILERFSAQQFPDLHSELNLSSLELGDSALYFCASSGTTGVTDTQYFGPGTRLTVL.

The V call is TRBV27, the J call TRBJ2-7, with 7 positions matching TRBD1. The CDR3 totals 13 residues. Trimming took 8 bases from V and 2 from J; bases not matched to a gene: 6. Per germline, CDR1 MNHEY and CDR2 SMNVEV (reference sequence). CDR3 DNA: TGTGCCAGCGAAAACAGGGGAACCTACGAGCAGTACTTC. Its translation: CASENRGTYEQYF.

This chain connects TRBV27 to TRBJ2-7, with 8 bases lining up with TRBD1. Germline lookup yields CDR1 MNHEY and CDR2 SMNVEV (reference sequence). Trimming removed 4 bases from V and 6 bases from J; junction bases left unmatched: 8. The CDR3 contains 14 residues. In nucleotides, the CDR3 is TGTGCCAGCAGTTCCGGACAGGGCGTTGGCGAGCAGTACTTC. Amino acids: CASSSGQGVGEQYF.

The rearrangement links TRBV4-2 to TRBJ2-5; 10 bases are shared with TRBD2. The length of the CDR3 is 16 residues. Germline values: CDR1 LGHNA, CDR2 YNFKEQ. V gave up 1 base and J gave up 1 base; unmatched junction bases: 3. The DNA of the CDR3 is TGTGCCAGCAGCCAAGCCAGCGGGGGGGTCCAAGAGACCCAGTACTTC. Protein sequence: CASSQASGGVQETQYF.

The CDR3 protein is CASSFSGVAQNEQFF. In nucleotides, the CDR3 is TGTGCCAGCAGCTTTTCCGGGGTGGCACAGAATGAGCAGTTCTTC. The rearrangement uses TRBV5-6 and TRBJ2-1, with D possibly being TRBD2 (5 bases). Trimming cost V 2 bases and J 7 bases, with 16 bases left between them. CDR1 and CDR2 from the germline V gene are SGHDT and YYEEEE. The CDR3 runs 15 residues.

The CDR3 DNA is TGTGCCAGCGGCCTCTCAGGGGTGAACTATGGCTACACCTTC. Amino acid sequence: CASGLSGVNYGYTF. This sequence joins TRBV9 and TRBJ1-2; TRBD1 might be the D (6 bases). Trimming took 7 bases from V and 2 from J, leaving 15 bases between them. This CDR3 is built from 14 residues. Per germline, CDR1 SGDLS and CDR2 YYNGEE.

The chain has TRBV15 and TRBJ2-7; D may correspond to TRBD1 or TRBD2 (5 bases each). The CDR3 sequence is 14 residues long. Per germline, CDR1 LNHNV and CDR2 YYDKDF (reference sequence). V shed 5 bases and J shed 2 bases, with 13 bases lying between them. The chain's CDR3 is CATSAGDGPYEQYF. CDR3 nucleotide sequence: TGTGCCACCAGCGCTGGGGACGGACCCTACGAGCAGTACTTC.